Sequencing of this TCR beta chain was carried out in a study of circulating CD8 cells and anti-PD-1 response in melanoma. The study, taken as a whole, reports: Generally, no replicate experiments were performed.

Live CD3+CD8+TCRalphabeta+ cells were sorted into four subsets by PD-1 and/or TIGIT. This clonotype qualifies as large. Its antigen is still unknown. Each library started from roughly 15 ng of total RNA using the QIAseq Immune Repertoire TCR panel. A single record per CDR3 protein comes from TCRdb applying MiXCR to the reads. The sample includes 200 to 250 distinct CDR3 sequences, around a tenth of them seen just once. CDR1 and CDR2 from the germline V gene are SGHAT and FQNNGV. This CDR3 region has 14 residues. Trimming took 2 bases from V and 1 from J, leaving 5 bases between them. Source: CD8+ T cells from PBMCs, taken at baseline or after one month of anti-PD-1 therapy (not recorded which). The V call is TRBV11-2, the J call TRBJ2-2; no definite D call. The sequence was collected from a human donor with melanoma. The CDR3: CASSLMRNTGELFF. DNA of the CDR3: TGTGCCAGCAGCTTAATGAGGAACACCGGGGAGCTGTTTTTT.